This record looks at one T cell receptor (beta chain) sequence and its context. This entry is derived from a study of blood T cell repertoires in COVID-19. Study overall: Collection of acute and convalescent COVID-19 samples took place in the United States, Italy and Spain. In each case, the material was cDNA or gDNA derived from T cells, B-cell-depleted T cells, or PBMCs.

Germline CDR1 reads LNHNV; CDR2 reads YYDKDF (reference sequence). V lost 0 bases and J 8 bases, leaving 13 bases between the germline ends. The CDR3 contains 15 residues. Under the authors' procedure: Amplification of reference gene primers provided the estimated nucleated cell counts. Measured with immunoSEQ multiplex PCR; TCRdb has only the in-frame clones, and not every one. From that table come the V and J calls and clone size; the DNA was used to work out D and trimming. Of about 210,000 clones listed, about 83% were seen once; the top ten hold around 7.3%. This receptor was identified in a woman between 45 and 65 years old with active or convalescent COVID-19. The genes are TRBV15 and TRBJ1-4, with D unresolved. Material: peripheral blood. The CDR3 spells CATSRDKSLEEKLFF. CDR3 nucleotides: TGTGCCACCAGCAGAGATAAGTCCCTGGAGGAAAAACTGTTTTTT.